These 26 T cell receptor beta chains originate from one sample sequenced in a study of T cells in Graves' hyperthyroidism and ophthalmopathy. Template material for amplifying TCR beta CDR3 regions consisted of RNA transcripts. TCR CDR3 underwent first-round RT-PCR with the HTBI primer set. TCRdb redid the calling of the multiplex PCR reads with MiXCR, one entry per CDR3 protein. This table has 600,000 to 850,000 distinct CDR3 sequences, about 17% appearing once. The sample taken for sequencing was blood. The receptors were sampled from a woman aged 45-60 years with Graves' hyperthyroidism that later progressed to Graves' ophthalmopathy.

Only a few counts were recorded for this clonotype. V gene TRBV29-1 combines with J gene TRBJ2-5; D is tentatively TRBD1 or TRBD2 (6 bases each). There are 14 residues in the CDR3. Germline CDR1 SQVTM, CDR2 ANQGSEA. The V end was cut by 4 bases, the J end by 2 bases, with 14 bases between. As DNA, the CDR3 is TGCAGCGTTGTAGGGGGGCCCCCTCAAGAGACCCAGTACTTC. This codes for CSVVGGPPQETQYF.

Ten or more counts support this clonotype. V and J are TRBV2 and TRBJ1-6, with no clear D. The germline V and J ends were trimmed by 1 base and 6 bases, with 10 bases remaining between them. CDR3 length: 15 residues. In germline, CDR1 is SNHLY, CDR2 FYNNEI. In nucleotides, the CDR3 is TGTGCCAGCAGTGAAGTCGGCAGAGTTAATTCACCCCTCCACTTT. Protein sequence: CASSEVGRVNSPLHF.

This chain joins TRBV4-2 and TRBJ1-1; D ambiguous. Germline lookup yields CDR1 LGHNA and CDR2 YNFKEQ. V lost 4 bases and J lost 0, with 15 bases in between. CDR3 length: 16 amino acids. Written as DNA, the CDR3 is TGTGCCAGCAGCCTAGAGGTAGTTGGAATGAACACTGAAGCTTTCTTT. Translating gives CASSLEVVGMNTEAFF.

V and J are TRBV12-3 or TRBV12-4 and TRBJ2-1; 9 bases fit TRBD1. This CDR3 region has 14 residues. J was trimmed by 7 bases and V by 2 bases; bases with no gene match: 3. CDR3 loop: CASSLWDRENEQFF. Here the CDR3 DNA reads TGTGCCAGCAGTTTATGGGACAGGGAGAATGAGCAGTTCTTC.

This clonotype has a handful of counts. V is TRBV20-1 and J is TRBJ1-6, with D maybe TRBD1 (5 bases). V dropped 3 bases and J dropped 3 bases, with 12 bases sitting between them. This CDR3 region has 15 residues. The germline V gene encodes CDR1 DFQATT and CDR2 SNEGSKA (reference sequence). The CDR3 sequence: CSASSGTDYNSPLHF. The CDR3 DNA follows: TGCAGTGCTAGTTCCGGGACTGACTATAATTCACCCCTCCACTTT.

This clonotype showed up many times. The chain has TRBV7-6 and TRBJ2-1; D uncertain. With 5 bases removed from V and 4 bases from J, the gap between germline ends came to 9 bases. From germline, CDR1 is SGHVS and CDR2 FNYEAQ. The CDR3 totals 13 residues. The chain's CDR3 is CASSLDPYNEQFF. The DNA of the CDR3 is TGTGCCAGCAGCCTTGACCCGTACAATGAGCAGTTCTTC.

This chain connects TRBV6-1 to TRBJ1-6; D unclear. This CDR3 is built from 15 residues. Trimming removed 6 bases at V and 8 bases at J, with 17 bases between. Per the germline V gene, CDR1 is MNHNS and CDR2 is SASEGT. In nucleotides, the CDR3 is TGTGCCAGCAGCCACCCGGCTCCTGGGGATTCACCCCTCCACTTT. It yields the protein CASSHPAPGDSPLHF.

Many counts were recorded for this clonotype. CDR3: CASSGTSWVTTNEKLFF. The CDR3, as DNA: TGCGCCAGCAGCGGCACGTCGTGGGTCACAACTAATGAAAAACTGTTTTTT. V gene TRBV5-1 combines with J gene TRBJ1-4; D is undetermined. The CDR3 sequence is 17 residues long. From germline, CDR1 is SGHRS and CDR2 YFSETQ. The V and J ends lost 4 bases and 0 bases respectively, with 16 bases between them.

This clonotype turned up a few times. One base away lies a much larger clone, so this may be a sequencing read error. The chain recombines TRBV9 with TRBJ2-1; TRBD2 aligns across 10 bases. CDR3 length equals 15 residues. Germline CDR1 reads SGDLS; CDR2 reads YYNGEE. J was trimmed by 4 bases and V by 0 bases; bases with no gene match: 1. CDR3 sequence: CASSVVAGGYNEQFF. The DNA of the CDR3 is TGTGCCAGCAGCGTAGTAGCGGGGGGTTACAATGAGCAGTTCTTC.

This clonotype has a handful of counts. The chain uses TRBV7-9 and TRBJ1-1; D is ambiguous. CDR3 size: 14 residues. The germline V and J ends were trimmed by 1 base and 4 bases, with 10 bases remaining between them. Germline assignment: CDR1 SEHNR and CDR2 FQNEAQ (reference sequence). CDR3 amino acids: CASSLELKGTEAFF. DNA of the CDR3: TGTGCCAGCAGCTTAGAATTGAAGGGCACTGAAGCTTTCTTT.

This clonotype came up many times. The chain carries TRBV11-2 and TRBJ2-5, with D maybe TRBD1 (6 bases). The CDR3 extends over 14 amino acids. Germline V gene data show CDR1 as SGHAT and CDR2 as FQNNGV. V lost 5 bases and J 3 bases, leaving 13 bases between the germline ends. The chain's CDR3 is CASSPPDRKETQYF. CDR3 DNA sequence: TGTGCCAGCAGCCCCCCGGACAGAAAAGAGACCCAGTACTTC.

This clonotype was observed a handful of times. The J gene is TRBJ1-5, the V gene TRBV12-3 or TRBV12-4; D is unclear. This CDR3 is 14 amino acids long. Deletions cut 4 bases from V and 6 bases from J, with 13 bases between. The CDR3 loop reads CASSSGRRGQPQHF. The CDR3 DNA reads TGTGCCAGCAGTTCCGGACGGCGGGGTCAGCCCCAGCATTTT.

This clonotype has more than one count but fewer than ten. The rearrangement uses TRBV27 and TRBJ2-7, with D perhaps TRBD2 (6 bases). Trimming pared 3 bases from V and 2 bases from J, leaving 14 bases between. Germline CDR1 reads MNHEY; CDR2 reads SMNVEV (reference sequence). This CDR3 is 15 amino acids long. CDR3 loop: CASSFGSGSTYEQYF. In DNA, the CDR3 is TGTGCCAGCAGTTTTGGTAGCGGCTCCACCTACGAGCAGTACTTC.

This clonotype was observed a handful of times. The CDR3 spells CASSQDWTGSWELFF. The CDR3 region has the DNA TGTGCCAGCAGCCAGGACTGGACCGGCTCCTGGGAGCTGTTTTTT. This rearrangement joins TRBV7-3 to TRBJ2-2; D possibly corresponds to TRBD2 (5 bases). The germline gives CDR1 SGHTA, CDR2 FQGTGA. Between the trimmed V and J ends, which lost 5 bases and 9 bases, there was a span of 19 bases. CDR3 length: 15 amino acids.

With respect to this clonotype: A much larger clone differs by one base, so this may be a read error. The chain recombines TRBV27 with TRBJ1-5, with D unclear. Germline-derived CDR1 and CDR2 are MNHEY and SMNVEV (reference sequence). CDR3 size: 15 residues. CDR3 region: CTSSETAYSNQPQHF. The DNA for the CDR3 is TGTACCAGCAGTGAAACAGCTTATAGCAATCAGCCCCAGCATTTT.

This chain uses TRBV6-4 with TRBJ1-1; D is ambiguous. The V and J ends lost 5 bases and 7 bases respectively, with 23 bases between them. The V gene's germline CDR1 is MRHNA and CDR2 SNTAGT. CDR3 length equals 16 residues. The CDR3 protein is CASSIHGGVTYNEAFF. The CDR3 DNA reads as TGTGCCAGCAGTATCCACGGCGGGGTGACTTACAATGAAGCTTTCTTT.

In regard to this clonotype: One end of the junction does not line up with germline, which may come from a read error. The genes are TRBV4-1 and TRBJ1-4, with a possible D match to TRBD1 (5 bases). CDR3 size: 18 residues. Germline V gene lookup returns CDR1 MGHRA and CDR2 YSYEKL. DNA of the CDR3: TGCGCCAGCAGCCAGCGACCTCAGGGAGGGGAAACTACTGAAAAACTGTTTTTT. As protein: CASSQRPQGGETTEKLFF.

This clonotype was counted ten times or more. The V and J genes are TRBV19 and TRBJ1-2; no reliable D call. CDR3 length: 13 amino acids. The germline V gene encodes CDR1 LNHDA and CDR2 SQIVND (reference sequence). The V gene lost 5 bases and the J gene lost 1 base, with 8 bases spanning the gap. CDR3 bases: TGTGCCAGTAGTGCCGGCAGTAACTATGGCTACACCTTC. Its protein product is CASSAGSNYGYTF. The full variable domain, its missing parts supplied by reference TRBV19 and TRBJ1-2, is DGGITQSPKYLFRKEGQNVTLSCEQNLNHDAMYWYRQDPGQGLRLIYYSQIVNDFQKGDIAEGYSVSREKKESFPLTVTSAQKNPTAFYLCASSAGSNYGYTFGSGTRLTVV.

The V call is TRBV29-1, the J call TRBJ2-7; a possible D gene is TRBD1 (5 bases). Germline V gene lookup returns CDR1 SQVTM and CDR2 ANQGSEA. The CDR3 loop spans 11 amino acids. The germline V and J ends were trimmed by 2 bases and 6 bases, with 8 bases remaining between them. In DNA form, the CDR3 reads TGCAGCGTTGAAAGGGGTCCCGAGCAGTACTTC. It specifies CSVERGPEQYF.

This clonotype was recorded a few times. This rearrangement joins TRBV6-1 to TRBJ1-1, with D hard to call. The V end lost 7 bases, the J end lost 3 bases, and 12 bases lay between the germline ends. Looked up from germline, CDR1 is MNHNS and CDR2 is SASEGT. The CDR3 length is 13 residues. The CDR3 DNA is TGTGCCAGCAAGCTCAATCCGGACACTGAAGCTTTCTTT. Its protein product is CASKLNPDTEAFF.

The V gene is TRBV12-3 or TRBV12-4, the J gene TRBJ2-3; 8 bases agree with TRBD1. J lost 4 bases, V lost 1 base, and 1 base had no gene match. The CDR3 has 14 amino acids. The CDR3 DNA reads TGTGCCAGCAGTTTAGACAGGGGGTCAGATACGCAGTATTTT. This encodes CASSLDRGSDTQYF.

CDR3 nucleotide sequence: TGTGCCAGCAGTTCTGGACAGGGGGCAAGAAACACCATATATTTT. Its protein product is CASSSGQGARNTIYF. The V gene is TRBV6-2 or TRBV6-3, the J gene TRBJ1-3; 11 bases are a match to TRBD1. CDR3 length: 15 amino acids. J was trimmed by 5 bases and V by 4 bases; bases with no gene match: 4. Germline-derived CDR1 and CDR2 are MNHEY and SVGEGT.

This clonotype was observed at least ten times. The chain couples TRBV12-3 or TRBV12-4 to TRBJ1-1; 9 nucleotides align to TRBD1. Losses at the gene ends were 7 bases for V and 11 bases for J; bases not matched to a gene: 14. This CDR3 contains 14 residues. This CDR3 reads CASTLPDRGKPAFF. As DNA, the CDR3 is TGTGCCAGCACTCTCCCAGACAGGGGGAAGCCCGCTTTCTTT.

This clonotype came up many times. This rearrangement joins TRBV27 to TRBJ1-2, with TRBD1 matching 8 bases. After removal of 6 bases from V and 4 bases from J, the junction contained 4 bases not matched to a gene. The length of the CDR3 is 13 residues. The germline V gene has CDR1 MNHEY and CDR2 SMNVEV (reference sequence). The CDR3 loop reads CASRKDRVYGYTF. The CDR3 DNA reads as TGTGCCAGCAGGAAGGACAGGGTCTATGGCTACACCTTC.

This clonotype was observed at least ten times. The V gene is TRBV20-1, the J gene TRBJ2-1, with 12 positions matching TRBD2. From germline, CDR1 is DFQATT and CDR2 SNEGSKA (reference sequence). Trimming took 3 bases from V and 4 from J; bases not matched to a gene: 10. There are 17 residues in the CDR3. The CDR3 protein is CSASGLAGTTQYNEQFF. In nucleotides, the CDR3 is TGCAGTGCTAGTGGACTAGCGGGGACGACGCAATACAATGAGCAGTTCTTC.

This clonotype was counted between two and nine times. CDR3 protein: CASRQQGTGELFF. As DNA, the CDR3 is TGTGCCAGCAGACAACAGGGGACCGGGGAGCTGTTTTTT. This chain connects TRBV12-3 or TRBV12-4 to TRBJ2-2; 7 bases fit TRBD1. Trimming took 6 bases from V and 5 from J; bases not matched to a gene: 3. This CDR3 is built from 13 residues.